The rows below give T cell receptor beta chains drawn from one sample of a study of OX40 agonist ivuxolimab in advanced cancers. Assay: immunoSEQ multiplex PCR; the TCRdb copy retains only in-frame clones and omits some. The profile shows tens of thousands of clones, under 95% of them singletons. Sequencing used CD4+ or CD8+ T cells sorted from blood, obtained in a trial of the OX40 agonist ivuxolimab. The receptors stem from an adult with an advanced solid tumor such as melanoma, head and neck, liver or kidney cancer. The CDR3 runs from the conserved cysteine through the conserved F or W. Fields, in order: CDR3 DNA, CDR3 protein, V gene, D gene, J gene, clone size. A D gene is named only where the DNA matches it firmly. The size entry is marked missing in some rows and otherwise reads once, few, many or a size class.

cdr3_nt: TGTGCCAGTAGTATCGGCACAGGGGTTGCCTACGAGCAGTACTTC
cdr3_aa: CASSIGTGVAYEQYF
v_call: TRBV19
d_call: TRBD1
j_call: TRBJ2-7
clone_size: NA

cdr3_nt: TGTGCCATCAGTGAAAGACAGGGGGTGGGTAATGAGCAGTTCTTC
cdr3_aa: CAISERQGVGNEQFF
v_call: TRBV10-3
d_call: TRBD1
j_call: TRBJ2-1
clone_size: NA

cdr3_nt: TGTGCCAGCAGTTGGGGTACTCTTAACAATGAGCAGTTCTTC
cdr3_aa: CASSWGTLNNEQFF
v_call: TRBV5-4
d_call: NA
j_call: TRBJ2-1
clone_size: NA

cdr3_nt: TGTGCCAGCAGCTTTGGACTAGCGGGACCCCCCCCCGCAGAGACCCAGTACTTC
cdr3_aa: CASSFGLAGPPPAETQYF
v_call: TRBV11-3
d_call: TRBD2
j_call: TRBJ2-5
clone_size: few

cdr3_nt: TGCGCCAGCAGCTTGGCTGGACTAGCGGGGGGAGAGACCCAGTACTTC
cdr3_aa: CASSLAGLAGGETQYF
v_call: TRBV5-1
d_call: TRBD2
j_call: TRBJ2-5
clone_size: NA

cdr3_nt: TGTGCCAGCAGTTTAACAGGCAGGGATCCTGAAGCTTTCTTT
cdr3_aa: CASSLTGRDPEAFF
v_call: TRBV28
d_call: NA
j_call: TRBJ1-1
clone_size: NA

cdr3_nt: TGTGCCAGCAGTTTAGAGGGCCGTGTCACAGATACGCAGTATTTT
cdr3_aa: CASSLEGRVTDTQYF
v_call: TRBV28
d_call: NA
j_call: TRBJ2-3
clone_size: NA

cdr3_nt: TGTGCCAGCAGCTTAGACCCTAGCGGGAGGGTGGTCACCGGGGAGCTGTTTTTT
cdr3_aa: CASSLDPSGRVVTGELFF
v_call: TRBV11-2
d_call: TRBD2
j_call: TRBJ2-2
clone_size: NA

cdr3_nt: TGTGCCAGCAGTTATGGAGTGAACACCGGGGAGCTGTTTTTT
cdr3_aa: CASSYGVNTGELFF
v_call: TRBV28
d_call: NA
j_call: TRBJ2-2
clone_size: once

cdr3_nt: TGTGCCAGCAGCGTAGTCGGGGGAGCTGGAAACACCATATATTTT
cdr3_aa: CASSVVGGAGNTIYF
v_call: TRBV9
d_call: NA
j_call: TRBJ1-3
clone_size: NA

cdr3_nt: TGTGCCAGCAGCGTAGCGGTGGGAGGGCTGCAAGATTACAATGAGCAGTTCTTC
cdr3_aa: CASSVAVGGLQDYNEQFF
v_call: TRBV9
d_call: TRBD2
j_call: TRBJ2-1
clone_size: NA

cdr3_nt: TGTGCCAGCAGCGTGGACAGGAATACACTCTACGAGCAGTTCTTC
cdr3_aa: CASSVDRNTLYEQFF
v_call: TRBV5-4
d_call: TRBD1
j_call: TRBJ2-1
clone_size: NA

cdr3_nt: TGTGCCAGCAGTAACGGGGCAGGTGGCTACACCTTC
cdr3_aa: CASSNGAGGYTF
v_call: TRBV25-1
d_call: NA
j_call: TRBJ1-2
clone_size: NA

cdr3_nt: TGTGCCAGCAGCCTATCGGGCAGTCCTTCCTACGAGCAGTACTTC
cdr3_aa: CASSLSGSPSYEQYF
v_call: TRBV7-2
d_call: NA
j_call: TRBJ2-7
clone_size: once

cdr3_nt: TGTGCCAGCAGTTTTTCTATTACCCCCTACGAGCAGTACTTC
cdr3_aa: CASSFSITPYEQYF
v_call: TRBV27
d_call: NA
j_call: TRBJ2-7
clone_size: NA

cdr3_nt: TGTGCCAGCAGACTGGAGGGCTCCTACGAGCAGTACTTC
cdr3_aa: CASRLEGSYEQYF
v_call: TRBV7-2
d_call: NA
j_call: TRBJ2-7
clone_size: NA

cdr3_nt: TGTGCCAGCAGCTTAGGACTAGCGGGCTACAATGAGCAGTTCTTC
cdr3_aa: CASSLGLAGYNEQFF
v_call: TRBV11-2
d_call: TRBD2
j_call: TRBJ2-1
clone_size: NA

cdr3_nt: TGTGCCAGCAGCACCCGTCTCCAGCGGGGAAGCTATGGCTACACCTTC
cdr3_aa: CASSTRLQRGSYGYTF
v_call: TRBV7-9
d_call: NA
j_call: TRBJ1-2
clone_size: NA

cdr3_nt: TGTGCCAGCAGTTTACCTTCCTACGAGCAGTACTTC
cdr3_aa: CASSLPSYEQYF
v_call: TRBV27
d_call: NA
j_call: TRBJ2-7
clone_size: NA

cdr3_nt: TGTGCCAGCAGTCAAGACAGGAGCTCCTACGAGCAGTACTTC
cdr3_aa: CASSQDRSSYEQYF
v_call: TRBV6-5
d_call: NA
j_call: TRBJ2-7
clone_size: NA

cdr3_nt: TGTGCCAGCAGCAGGGCTCAGGAGACAGATACGCAGTATTTT
cdr3_aa: CASSRAQETDTQYF
v_call: TRBV21-1
d_call: NA
j_call: TRBJ2-3
clone_size: medium-sized

cdr3_nt: TGTGCCATCGGATGGTCAGGGGACCAAGAGACCCAGTACTTC
cdr3_aa: CAIGWSGDQETQYF
v_call: TRBV10-3
d_call: NA
j_call: TRBJ2-5
clone_size: NA

cdr3_nt: TGTGCCAGCAGCGAAGACTCGACTAGCACAGATACGCAGTATTTT
cdr3_aa: CASSEDSTSTDTQYF
v_call: TRBV9
d_call: NA
j_call: TRBJ2-3
clone_size: NA

cdr3_nt: TGTGCCAGCAGCGCCCGGGACAACTACGAGCAGTACTTC
cdr3_aa: CASSARDNYEQYF
v_call: TRBV9
d_call: NA
j_call: TRBJ2-7
clone_size: NA

cdr3_nt: TGTGCCAGCAGTGAATCCTGGGGATCCTACAATGAGCAGTTCTTC
cdr3_aa: CASSESWGSYNEQFF
v_call: TRBV6-4
d_call: NA
j_call: TRBJ2-1
clone_size: NA

cdr3_nt: TGCGCCAGCAGCCAATACGGACAGGGAAGCACCGGGGAGCTGTTTTTT
cdr3_aa: CASSQYGQGSTGELFF
v_call: TRBV4-1
d_call: TRBD1
j_call: TRBJ2-2
clone_size: once

cdr3_nt: TGTGCCAGCAGGGCTACAGGGGCCTTCTATGGCTACACCTTC
cdr3_aa: CASRATGAFYGYTF
v_call: TRBV28
d_call: TRBD1
j_call: TRBJ1-2
clone_size: once

cdr3_nt: TGTGCCAGCAGCTCCCGCCTGCTGTCCTACAATGAGCAGTTCTTC
cdr3_aa: CASSSRLLSYNEQFF
v_call: TRBV7-9
d_call: NA
j_call: TRBJ2-1
clone_size: NA

cdr3_nt: TGTGCCAGTCATGGGACAGGGGACGAATGGGATGGCTACACCTTC
cdr3_aa: CASHGTGDEWDGYTF
v_call: TRBV28
d_call: TRBD1
j_call: TRBJ1-2
clone_size: NA

cdr3_nt: TGTGCCAGCAGCCCCGAGACTGGAAAAGAGACCCAGTACTTC
cdr3_aa: CASSPETGKETQYF
v_call: TRBV7-9
d_call: NA
j_call: TRBJ2-5
clone_size: NA

cdr3_nt: TGTGCCTGGAGTTCCGGACAGGCTAGACAAGAGACCCAGTACTTC
cdr3_aa: CAWSSGQARQETQYF
v_call: TRBV30
d_call: TRBD1
j_call: TRBJ2-5
clone_size: NA

cdr3_nt: TGTGCCAGCAGAGAGGACCCCCAGGAGACCCAGTACTTC
cdr3_aa: CASREDPQETQYF
v_call: TRBV2
d_call: NA
j_call: TRBJ2-5
clone_size: NA

cdr3_nt: TGTGCCAGCGGGGGGTGGGAGCTGTTTTTT
cdr3_aa: CASGGWELFF
v_call: TRBV6-1
d_call: NA
j_call: TRBJ2-2
clone_size: NA

cdr3_nt: TGTGCCAGTAGTCTGGCGGGAGTTTACACAGATACGCAGTATTTT
cdr3_aa: CASSLAGVYTDTQYF
v_call: TRBV19
d_call: TRBD2
j_call: TRBJ2-3
clone_size: once

cdr3_nt: TGTGCCAGCAGCCAGTCCCGTTACGAGCAGTACTTC
cdr3_aa: CASSQSRYEQYF
v_call: TRBV28
d_call: NA
j_call: TRBJ2-7
clone_size: few

cdr3_nt: TGTGCCAGCGGCCAAGGGGCAGGGCCCAAAAACATTCAGTACTTC
cdr3_aa: CASGQGAGPKNIQYF
v_call: TRBV7-9
d_call: NA
j_call: TRBJ2-4
clone_size: NA

cdr3_nt: TGTGCCTGGAGTGTCAACTACGAGCAGTACTTC
cdr3_aa: CAWSVNYEQYF
v_call: TRBV30
d_call: NA
j_call: TRBJ2-7
clone_size: NA

cdr3_nt: TGTGCCAGTAGTATCCGTAGCAGGTCCTACAATGAGCAGTTCTTC
cdr3_aa: CASSIRSRSYNEQFF
v_call: TRBV19
d_call: NA
j_call: TRBJ2-1
clone_size: NA

cdr3_nt: TGTGCCAGCAGAGGACAGGGTTACGAGCAGTACTTC
cdr3_aa: CASRGQGYEQYF
v_call: TRBV5-4
d_call: TRBD1
j_call: TRBJ2-7
clone_size: NA

cdr3_nt: TGTGCCAGCTCACCACGAGACAGGGCGGACGAGCAGTACTTC
cdr3_aa: CASSPRDRADEQYF
v_call: TRBV18
d_call: TRBD1
j_call: TRBJ2-7
clone_size: NA

cdr3_nt: TGTGCCAGCAGCTTGGCCCCCGGCTGGGGGAGTGGATACGAGCAGTACTTC
cdr3_aa: CASSLAPGWGSGYEQYF
v_call: TRBV5-4
d_call: NA
j_call: TRBJ2-7
clone_size: NA

cdr3_nt: TGTGCCAGCAGTACGTATACCTACGAGCAGTACTTC
cdr3_aa: CASSTYTYEQYF
v_call: TRBV28
d_call: NA
j_call: TRBJ2-7
clone_size: once

cdr3_nt: TGTGCCAGCAGTTTATTAACAGCCAATCAGCCCCAGCATTTT
cdr3_aa: CASSLLTANQPQHF
v_call: TRBV28
d_call: NA
j_call: TRBJ1-5
clone_size: NA